The 3 T cell receptor beta chains below were found in one sample sequenced in a study of identifying expanded T cells in peripheral blood. Method: immunoSEQ multiplex PCR; TCRdb's copy keeps in-frame clones and lacks some. Among around 120,000 clones listed, roughly 82% were seen once. Sequencing was performed on blood. The receptors derive from a person aged 18 to 70 in good health.

The CDR3 protein is CASSLNFRNTEAFF. For the CDR3, the DNA is TGTGCCAGCAGTTTAAATTTCCGGAACACTGAAGCTTTCTTT. The chain employs TRBV27 and TRBJ1-1; no clear D gene. V was cut by 2 bases and J by 1 base, with 8 bases left in between. Germline V gene data show CDR1 as MNHEY and CDR2 as SMNVEV (reference sequence). This CDR3 region has 14 residues.

The rearrangement joins TRBV12-5 to TRBJ2-5; tentatively, D is TRBD1 (5 bases). Germline CDR1 reads LGHNT; CDR2 reads FRNRAP. Trimming removed 0 bases at V and 7 bases at J, with 15 bases between. This CDR3 spans 15 amino acids. CDR3 protein: CASGLVAGWLGTQYF. The DNA for the CDR3 is TGTGCTAGTGGTTTGGTCGCAGGGTGGCTAGGGACCCAGTACTTC.

The chain employs TRBV13 and TRBJ1-2; unclear D gene. CDR1 is PRHDT and CDR2 is FYEKMQ in the germline V gene (reference sequence). This CDR3 has 12 residues. Trimming stripped 7 bases from V and 8 bases from J, with 14 bases between. The CDR3 protein is CASTPNPGGYTF. For the CDR3, the DNA is TGTGCCAGCACCCCCAATCCGGGGGGCTACACCTTC.